Here is one T cell receptor beta chain with its context. This clonotype has a single count. Its cognate antigen has yet to be identified. Within one base of it there is no much larger clone, and no base qualities were kept. This sample stems from a study of blood T cells in healthy people across ages (dated by TCRdb to the mid-2010s). About the investigation overall: In model experiments, roughly one uniquely barcoded TCR beta cDNA molecule per two T cells was captured by template switching. The study measured age-related changes in TCR beta repertoire diversity using deep sequencing normalized with unique cDNA molecular identifiers. Donors were grouped into four age groups: young (average 16 years), middle-aged (39), aged (around 62) and long-lived (approximately 78). To avoid experimental bias, donors of different ages were randomly spread across the sequencing lanes. Using the same blood draw, the study looked at two additional independent replicas of 1 million unique cDNA reads for two donors, one aged 18 to 29 and the other aged 80 or older. The study at large found these results: Since profiling was done on bulk unsorted PBMCs, naive and antigen-experienced compartments could not be conclusively compared. The percentage of naive T cells measured by flow cytometry correlated strongly with observed TCR beta diversity. The long-lived group showed more naive CD4+ T cells, fewer expanded clones and increased TCR diversity than the aged group, suggesting age selection. Estimates of total diversity from one million sequenced T cells were regarded as lower bounds and underestimates. Because the CMV infection status of the donors was unknown, age-related changes in expanded clonotypes may potentially have been confounded. Observed TCR beta diversity per million T cells fell roughly linearly with age, and a significant reduction was already apparent by age roughly 41.

The approximately 39 donors, aged 6 to 90 years, were systemically healthy Caucasian individuals from Russia. Roughly 9.5 milliliters of peripheral blood were drawn from each donor into EDTA-treated Vacutainer tubes. Ficoll-Paque density-gradient centrifugation was used to isolate PBMCs, with at least 6.5 million per sample. Trizol reagent was used to extract total RNA from PBMCs, with at least 5.5 micrograms per sample. For every donor, flow cytometry on a PBMC aliquot measured the percentage of naive CD45RAhigh/CD27high T cells. The library was produced with 5' RACE. This sample was sequenced with an Illumina HiSeq 2500. A second about 7 to 12 cycle PCR used a sample-barcoded 5' primer and a J-beta primer mix. Each TCR beta cDNA molecule received a unique molecular identifier from a template-switch 5' adaptor carrying 12 random nucleotides. At least 3 million CDR3-containing paired-end reads were obtained from each sample. First-strand cDNA was synthesized from all RNA with the Mint cDNA synthesis kit, primed by a TRBC-specific oligonucleotide. Following uracil-DNA glycosylase treatment, a first 18-cycle PCR with universal primers M1SS and BC2_uni_R was performed on all cDNA. Per the original workflow: Each sample was normalized by randomly selecting 1 million high-quality reads, each carrying a distinct molecular identifier. Reads sharing molecular identifiers were discarded rather than binned into consensus sequences. MiTCR, run with a Q25 quality threshold and the strictest error-elimination algorithm, handled CDR3 identification, clonotype clustering and error correction. A nonparametric unseen species model with Euler transformation was used to estimate lower-bound total TCR beta diversity. TCRdb redid the processing of the public reads, applying fastp at Q25 and MiXCR, and retained in-frame beta chains. CDR3 protein duplicates are merged, each entry listing the most common genes and DNA. The V and J calls reflect TCRdb's pipeline rather than the authors' work. The sample records around 940,000 distinct CDR3 sequences, roughly half of which are singletons. About a fifth of the sample is in the top ten clones.

The CDR3 spans 16 residues, from the cysteine through the phenylalanine. Left in the record is the CDR3 DNA by itself, 48 bases read in frame from the first base. As encoded in the germline V gene, CDR1 is MDHEN while CDR2 is SYDVKM. V sheds 6 bases and J sheds 3 bases, leaving 18 bases between their ends. The TCR comes from an older woman in good health. Sequenced: blood. In this chain, TRBV28 is recombined with TRBJ1-5, and possibly TRBD1, on 5 matching bases. The nucleotide sequence is given as TGTGCCAGCAGGTCTACTCGGGGGGGGTACAATCAGCCCCAGCATTTT. It encodes CASRSTRGGYNQPQHF.